Sequencing of this TCR beta chain was carried out in a study of blood T cell repertoires in COVID-19. Each recovered donor of Cohort 3 presented with two negative PCRs, clearance, or symptom resolution. Germline CDR1 reads MNHEY; CDR2 reads SVGAGI. The CDR3 extends over 13 amino acids. The V and J ends lost 3 bases and 6 bases respectively, with 9 bases between them. Using immunoSEQ multiplex PCR, the repertoire was profiled, and TCRdb retains in-frame clones only, with some absent. The table has 200,000 to 300,000 clones, around nine tenths seen once. The V and J genes are TRBV6-5 and TRBJ1-5, with D hard to call. The TCR originated in a woman aged 18-35 years who had recovered from COVID-19. Sequenced input: PBMCs or T cells enriched from blood (not recorded which). The CDR3 nucleotides are TGTGCCAGCAGTTATGGTGTGAGTCAGCCCCAGCATTTT. It codes for CASSYGVSQPQHF.